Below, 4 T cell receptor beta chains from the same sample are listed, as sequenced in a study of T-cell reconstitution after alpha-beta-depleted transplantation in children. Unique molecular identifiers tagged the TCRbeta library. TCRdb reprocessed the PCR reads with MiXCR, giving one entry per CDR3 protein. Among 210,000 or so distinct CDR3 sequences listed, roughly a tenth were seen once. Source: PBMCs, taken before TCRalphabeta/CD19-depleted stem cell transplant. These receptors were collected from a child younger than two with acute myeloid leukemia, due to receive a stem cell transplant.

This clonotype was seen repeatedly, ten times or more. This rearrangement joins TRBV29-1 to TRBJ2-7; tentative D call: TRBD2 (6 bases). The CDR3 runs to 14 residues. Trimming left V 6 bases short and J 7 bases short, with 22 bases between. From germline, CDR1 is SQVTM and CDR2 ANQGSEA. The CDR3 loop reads CSVGGRRASGEQYF. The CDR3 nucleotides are TGCAGCGTGGGAGGTCGCAGGGCGTCGGGGGAGCAGTACTTC.

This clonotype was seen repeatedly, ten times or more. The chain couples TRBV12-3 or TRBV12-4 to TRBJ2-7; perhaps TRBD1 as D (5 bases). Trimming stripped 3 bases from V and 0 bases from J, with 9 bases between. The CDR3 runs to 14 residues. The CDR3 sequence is CASSFRESSYEQYF. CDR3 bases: TGTGCCAGCAGTTTCAGGGAAAGCTCCTACGAGCAGTACTTC.

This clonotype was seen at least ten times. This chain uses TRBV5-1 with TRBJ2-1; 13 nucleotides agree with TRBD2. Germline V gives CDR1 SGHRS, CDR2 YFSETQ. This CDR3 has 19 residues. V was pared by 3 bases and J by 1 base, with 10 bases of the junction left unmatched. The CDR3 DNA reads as TGCGCCAGCAGCTCAACTAGCGGGAGGGCCATGGGGTCCTACAATGAGCAGTTCTTC. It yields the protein CASSSTSGRAMGSYNEQFF.

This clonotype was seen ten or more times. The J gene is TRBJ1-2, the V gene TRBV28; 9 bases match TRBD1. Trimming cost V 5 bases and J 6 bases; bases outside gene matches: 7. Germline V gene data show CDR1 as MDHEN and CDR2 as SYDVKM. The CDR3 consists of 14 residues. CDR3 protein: CASSLFRTGDGYTF. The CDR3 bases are TGTGCCAGCAGTCTTTTTAGGACAGGGGATGGCTACACCTTC.